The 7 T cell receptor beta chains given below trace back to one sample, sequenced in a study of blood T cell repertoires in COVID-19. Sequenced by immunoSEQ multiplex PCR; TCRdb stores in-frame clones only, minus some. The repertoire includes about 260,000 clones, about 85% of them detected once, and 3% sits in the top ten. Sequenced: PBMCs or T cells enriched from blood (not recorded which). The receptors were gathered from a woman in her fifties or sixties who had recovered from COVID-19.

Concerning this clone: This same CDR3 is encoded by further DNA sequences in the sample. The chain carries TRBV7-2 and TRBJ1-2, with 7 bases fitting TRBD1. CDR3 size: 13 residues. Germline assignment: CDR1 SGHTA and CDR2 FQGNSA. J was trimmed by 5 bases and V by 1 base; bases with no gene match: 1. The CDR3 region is CASSLEGAYGYTF. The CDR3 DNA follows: TGTGCCAGCAGCTTAGAGGGGGCGTATGGCTACACCTTC.

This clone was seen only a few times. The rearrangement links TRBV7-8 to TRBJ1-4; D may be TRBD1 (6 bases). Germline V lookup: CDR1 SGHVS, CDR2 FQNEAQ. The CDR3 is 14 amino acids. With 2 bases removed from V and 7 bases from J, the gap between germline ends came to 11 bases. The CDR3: CASSLSAGVEKLFF. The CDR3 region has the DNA TGTGCCAGCAGCTTATCGGCAGGGGTTGAAAAACTGTTTTTT.

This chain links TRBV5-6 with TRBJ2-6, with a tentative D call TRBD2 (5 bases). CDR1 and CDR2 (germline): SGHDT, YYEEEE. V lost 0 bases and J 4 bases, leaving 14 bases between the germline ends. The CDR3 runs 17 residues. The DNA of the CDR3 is TGTGCCAGCAGCTTGGGGTCAGGACTGAGAGGGGCCAACGTCCTGACTTTC. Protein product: CASSLGSGLRGANVLTF.

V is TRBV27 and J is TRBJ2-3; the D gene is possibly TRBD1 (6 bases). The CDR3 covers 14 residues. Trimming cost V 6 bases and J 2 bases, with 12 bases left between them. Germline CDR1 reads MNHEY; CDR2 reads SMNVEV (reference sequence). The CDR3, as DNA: TGTGCCAGCAGGACTGGACAGCACACAGATACGCAGTATTTT. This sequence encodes CASRTGQHTDTQYF.

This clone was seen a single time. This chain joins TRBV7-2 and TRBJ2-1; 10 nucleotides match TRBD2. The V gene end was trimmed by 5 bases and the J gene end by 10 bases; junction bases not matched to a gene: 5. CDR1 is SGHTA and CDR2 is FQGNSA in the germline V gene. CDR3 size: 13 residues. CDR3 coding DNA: TGTACCAGCAGCCCTAGCGGGAGTCGGGAGCAGTTCTTC. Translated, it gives CTSSPSGSREQFF.

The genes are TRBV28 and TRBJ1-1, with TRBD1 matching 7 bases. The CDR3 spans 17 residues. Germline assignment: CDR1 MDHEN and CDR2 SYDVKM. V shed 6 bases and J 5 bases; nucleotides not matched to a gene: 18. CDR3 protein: CASRQRKTGLTATEAFF. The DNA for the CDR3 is TGTGCCAGCAGACAGAGAAAGACAGGGTTAACAGCAACTGAAGCTTTCTTT.

The CDR3 is CASSSGQGSTDTQYF. The CDR3 DNA sequence: TGTGCCAGCAGCTCCGGACAGGGTAGCACAGATACGCAGTATTTT. The rearrangement uses TRBV7-2 and TRBJ2-3; 8 positions match TRBD1. Germline loops: CDR1 SGHTA, CDR2 FQGNSA. This CDR3 has 15 residues. Unmatched junction bases numbered 3, after V lost 4 bases and J lost 0 bases.